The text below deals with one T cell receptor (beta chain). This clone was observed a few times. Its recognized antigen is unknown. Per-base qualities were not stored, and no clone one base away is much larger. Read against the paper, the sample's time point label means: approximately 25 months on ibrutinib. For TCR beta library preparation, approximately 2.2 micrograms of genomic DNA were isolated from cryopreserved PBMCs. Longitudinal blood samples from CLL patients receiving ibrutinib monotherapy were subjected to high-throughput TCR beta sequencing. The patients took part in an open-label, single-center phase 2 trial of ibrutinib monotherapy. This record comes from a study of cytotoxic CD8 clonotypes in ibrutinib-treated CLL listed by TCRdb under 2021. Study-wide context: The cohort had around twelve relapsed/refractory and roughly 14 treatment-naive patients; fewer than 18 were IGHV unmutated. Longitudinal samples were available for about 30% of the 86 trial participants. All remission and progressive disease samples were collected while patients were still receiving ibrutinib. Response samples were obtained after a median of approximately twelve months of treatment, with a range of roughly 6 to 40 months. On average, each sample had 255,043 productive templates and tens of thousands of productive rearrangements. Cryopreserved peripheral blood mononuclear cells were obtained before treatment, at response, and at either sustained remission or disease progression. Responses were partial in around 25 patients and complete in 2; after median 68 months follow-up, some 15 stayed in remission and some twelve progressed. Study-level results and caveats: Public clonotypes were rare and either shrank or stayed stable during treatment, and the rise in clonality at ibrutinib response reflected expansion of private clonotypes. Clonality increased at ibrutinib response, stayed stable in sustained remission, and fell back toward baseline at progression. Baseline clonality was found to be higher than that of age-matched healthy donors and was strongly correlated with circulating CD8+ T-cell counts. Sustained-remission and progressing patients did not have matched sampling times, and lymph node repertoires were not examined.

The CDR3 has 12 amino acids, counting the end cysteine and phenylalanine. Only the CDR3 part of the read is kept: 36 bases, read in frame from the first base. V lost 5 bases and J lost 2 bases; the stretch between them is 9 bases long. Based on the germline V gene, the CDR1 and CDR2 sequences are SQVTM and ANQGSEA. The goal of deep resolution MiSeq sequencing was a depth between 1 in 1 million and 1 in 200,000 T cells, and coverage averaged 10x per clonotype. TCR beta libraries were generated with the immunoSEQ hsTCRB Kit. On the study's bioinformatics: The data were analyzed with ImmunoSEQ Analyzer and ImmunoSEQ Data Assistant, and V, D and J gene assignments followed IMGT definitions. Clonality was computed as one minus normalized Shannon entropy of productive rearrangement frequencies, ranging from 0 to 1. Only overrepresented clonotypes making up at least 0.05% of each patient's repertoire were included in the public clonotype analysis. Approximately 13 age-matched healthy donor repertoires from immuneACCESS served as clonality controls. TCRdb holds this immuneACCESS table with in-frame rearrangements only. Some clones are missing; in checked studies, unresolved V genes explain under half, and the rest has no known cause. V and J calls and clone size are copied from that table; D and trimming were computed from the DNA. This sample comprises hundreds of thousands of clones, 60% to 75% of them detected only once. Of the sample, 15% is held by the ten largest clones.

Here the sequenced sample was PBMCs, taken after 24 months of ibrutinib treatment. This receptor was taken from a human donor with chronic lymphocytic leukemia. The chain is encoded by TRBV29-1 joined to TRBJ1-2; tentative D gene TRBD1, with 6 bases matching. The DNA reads TGCAGCGTTCAAGGACAGAACTATGGCTACACCTTC. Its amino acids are CSVQGQNYGYTF. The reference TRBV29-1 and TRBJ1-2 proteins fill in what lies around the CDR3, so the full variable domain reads SAVISQKPSRDICQRGTSLTIQCQVDSQVTMMFWYRQQPGQSLTLIATANQGSEATYESGFVIDKFPISRPNLTFSTLTVSNMSPEDSSIYLCSVQGQNYGYTFGSGTRLTVV.